Below are 21 T cell receptor beta chains sequenced from a single sample in a study of cytomegalovirus exposure and HLA in healthy donors. The PCR used 60 Vbeta and 13 Jbeta primers. Measured with immunoSEQ multiplex PCR; TCRdb has only the in-frame clones, and not every one. The sample holds 200,000 or so clones, around 73% seen once. The sequenced material came from PBMCs. Receptor source: a male donor in good health and CMV-seronegative.

This clone was counted between two and nine times. The CDR3 loop is CASRPQGKGTGNTIYF. The CDR3 region has the DNA TGTGCCAGCAGACCACAGGGGAAAGGGACTGGAAACACCATATATTTT. The chain recombines TRBV6-6 with TRBJ1-3; 7 bases fit TRBD1. CDR1 and CDR2 from the germline V gene are MNHNY and SVGAGI (reference sequence). The CDR3 length is 16 residues. After removal of 6 bases from V and 2 bases from J, the junction contained 10 bases not matched to a gene.

The CDR3 DNA reads as TGTCCGTGGGTGGGCTTTAACACTGAAGCTTTCTTT. It translates to CPWVGFNTEAFF. J is TRBJ1-1 and V is TRBV6-6, with D hard to call. CDR3 length equals 12 residues. Germline lookup yields CDR1 MNHNY and CDR2 SVGAGI (reference sequence).

The chain couples TRBV5-4 to TRBJ1-3; D unresolved. V shed 4 bases and J shed 6 bases, with 14 bases lying between them. The CDR3 length is 14 residues. Germline values: CDR1 SGHNT, CDR2 YYREEE (reference sequence). The CDR3 DNA is TGTGCCAGCAGCAACGACGGAGCCCTAAACACCATATATTTT. It translates to CASSNDGALNTIYF.

This clone was counted only a few times. This chain joins TRBV5-1 and TRBJ1-1; D gene ambiguous. V was trimmed by 4 bases and J by 1 base, leaving 11 bases between them. The CDR3 totals 14 residues. Germline CDR1 and CDR2: SGHRS and YFSETQ. CDR3 in DNA: TGCGCCAGCAGCACTGATGCAAGGAACACTGAAGCTTTCTTT. Its translation is CASSTDARNTEAFF.

Details on this clone: The germline gene is not matched at one end of the junction; a read error may be the cause. The chain has TRBV10-3 and TRBJ1-4, with 8 bases that match TRBD1. The germline CDR1 and CDR2 sequences are ENHRY and SYGVKD. The length of the CDR3 is 17 residues. CDR3 amino acids: CASSEAGRGRGNEKLFF. CDR3 in DNA: TGTGCCAGCAGTGAAGCGGGCAGGGGGCGCGGAAATGAAAAACTGTTTTTT.

The chain combines TRBV28 with TRBJ2-1, with 9 bases lining up with TRBD2. Germline V CDR1 and CDR2: MDHEN, SYDVKM. Trimming took 5 bases from V and 5 from J; bases not matched to a gene: 7. The CDR3 has 15 residues. CDR3 DNA: TGTGCCAGCAGTACCCCCCTAGCGGGACACAATGAGCAGTTCTTC. Its translation: CASSTPLAGHNEQFF.

V gene TRBV5-4 combines with J gene TRBJ2-6; D possibly corresponds to TRBD1 (5 bases). The CDR3 is 15 residues long. The germline V gene has CDR1 SGHNT and CDR2 YYREEE (reference sequence). CDR3 sequence: CAVHPPGFRANVLTF. The CDR3 DNA reads as TGTGCAGTCCACCCTCCAGGGTTCCGGGCCAACGTCCTGACTTTC.

This chain's CDR3 is CASYHRGSSYEQYF. CDR3 DNA: TGTGCCAGCTATCACAGGGGCAGCTCCTACGAGCAGTACTTC. The chain uses TRBV27 and TRBJ2-7, with 7 bases matching TRBD1. J gave up 0 bases and V 8 bases, and 7 bases lay outside the gene matches. This CDR3 comprises 14 residues. In germline, CDR1 is MNHEY, CDR2 SMNVEV (reference sequence).

V is TRBV25-1 and J is TRBJ1-1; 7 bases align to TRBD1. The germline CDR1 and CDR2 sequences are MGHDK and SYGVNS. The V gene end was trimmed by 3 bases and the J gene end by 5 bases; junction bases not matched to a gene: 12. CDR3 length equals 16 residues. The CDR3 region has the DNA TGTGCCAGCAGTGATTCCCCATACAGGGGTGGGACTGAAGCTTTCTTT. It is translated as CASSDSPYRGGTEAFF.

J is TRBJ2-4 and V is TRBV18, with 9 bases aligning to TRBD2. After removal of 1 base from V and 3 bases from J, the junction contained 1 base not matched to a gene. CDR1 is KGHSH and CDR2 is LQKENI in the germline V gene. The CDR3 length is 15 residues. The CDR3 here is CASSPLAGDKNIQYF. CDR3 sequence (DNA): TGTGCCAGCTCACCACTAGCGGGAGACAAAAACATTCAGTACTTC.

Only a few counts were recorded for this clone. The rearrangement links TRBV7-9 to TRBJ2-3; 8 bases are shared with TRBD2. Germline CDR1 SEHNR, CDR2 FQNEAQ (reference sequence). V lost 4 bases, J lost 8 bases, and 11 bases stayed unmatched. The length of the CDR3 is 15 residues. In DNA, the CDR3 is TGTGCCAGCAGCTCGACTAGCGCCGCAACTGGTACGCAGTATTTT. Residues: CASSSTSAATGTQYF.

This chain uses TRBV6-5 with TRBJ2-1, with 10 bases fitting TRBD2. Germline loops: CDR1 MNHEY, CDR2 SVGAGI. Trimming removed 2 bases from V and 3 bases from J; junction bases left unmatched: 4. This CDR3 comprises 16 residues. Here the CDR3 reads CASSYLTSGNYNEQFF. The CDR3 coding sequence is TGTGCCAGCAGTTACCTCACTAGCGGGAACTACAATGAGCAGTTCTTC.

This sequence joins TRBV6-5 and TRBJ2-7; 13 nucleotides agree with TRBD2. The CDR3 runs 14 residues. After removal of 4 bases from V and 6 bases from J, the junction contained 3 bases not matched to a gene. Germline CDR1 and CDR2: MNHEY and SVGAGI. The CDR3 DNA is TGTGCCAGCAGTTTGGGACTAGCGGGATCCGAGCAGTACTTC. Protein product: CASSLGLAGSEQYF.

The chain's CDR3 is CASSPVPTSGSLPDTQYF. In DNA, the CDR3 is TGTGCCAGCAGCCCCGTCCCAACTAGCGGGAGTCTCCCAGATACGCAGTATTTT. This chain links TRBV7-2 with TRBJ2-3, with TRBD2 identical over 11 bases. This CDR3 spans 18 amino acids. Germline values: CDR1 SGHTA, CDR2 FQGNSA. The V and J ends lost 5 bases and 4 bases, in that order; junction bases with no gene match: 14.

The chain carries TRBV19 and TRBJ1-2; maybe TRBD1 (5 bases). The CDR3 is 18 residues long. The V gene's germline CDR1 is LNHDA and CDR2 SQIVND (reference sequence). V was pared by 2 bases and J by 3 bases, with 22 bases between. The CDR3 sequence: CASSIPRGGDPGDYGYTF. CDR3 nucleotides: TGTGCCAGTAGTATACCCCGGGGAGGGGACCCTGGGGACTATGGCTACACCTTC.

The CDR3 coding sequence is TGCGCCAGCAGCTTGGACTACCCGAACACCGGGGAGCTGTTTTTT. This codes for CASSLDYPNTGELFF. V gene TRBV5-1 combines with J gene TRBJ2-2; D gene ambiguous. This CDR3 contains 15 residues. Trimming shortened V by 0 bases and J by 0 bases, and 6 bases separated the two germline ends. CDR1 SGHRS and CDR2 YFSETQ come from the germline V gene. Using reference TRBV5-1 and TRBJ2-2 for the parts outside the CDR3, the full variable domain is KAGVTQTPRYLIKTRGQQVTLSCSPISGHRSVSWYQQTPGQGLQFLFEYFSETQRNKGNFPGRFSGRQFSNSRSEMNVSTLELGDSALYLCASSLDYPNTGELFFGEGSRLTVL.

This chain joins TRBV5-1 and TRBJ1-1, with D perhaps TRBD1 (6 bases). The germline V gene encodes CDR1 SGHRS and CDR2 YFSETQ. The CDR3 is 14 amino acids. Trimming left V 0 bases short and J 6 bases short, with 12 bases between. The CDR3 protein is CASSLEGGWAEAFF. DNA of the CDR3: TGCGCCAGCAGCTTGGAGGGGGGGTGGGCTGAAGCTTTCTTT.

This rearrangement joins TRBV19 to TRBJ2-1; 9 bases match TRBD1. This CDR3 comprises 14 residues. From germline, CDR1 is LNHDA and CDR2 SQIVND (reference sequence). Unmatched junction bases numbered 3, after V lost 7 bases and J lost 2 bases. CDR3 residues: CASKGDRAYNEQFF. The CDR3 DNA follows: TGTGCCAGTAAAGGGGACAGGGCCTACAATGAGCAGTTCTTC.

V usage is TRBV5-1 and J usage is TRBJ2-1; 11 bases align to TRBD2. The CDR3 consists of 16 residues. V lost 0 bases to trimming and J lost 7 bases; unmatched junction nucleotides: 6. Germline V lookup: CDR1 SGHRS, CDR2 YFSETQ. The CDR3 coding sequence is TGCGCCAGCAGCTTGGTTACTAGCGGGAGCTGGAATGAGCAGTTCTTC. This codes for CASSLVTSGSWNEQFF.

This chain uses TRBV4-1 with TRBJ2-1; D remains unclear. V shed 4 bases and J shed 9 bases, with 10 bases lying between them. Germline V lookup: CDR1 MGHRA, CDR2 YSYEKL. The CDR3 is 12 amino acids. This CDR3 reads CASSRLSGEQFF. In nucleotides, the CDR3 is TGCGCCAGCAGCCGCCTCTCCGGTGAGCAGTTCTTC.

The chain is built from TRBV6-5 and TRBJ2-7, with a weak D call TRBD1 (5 bases). The CDR3 contains 13 residues. Trimming took 5 bases from V and 9 from J, leaving 17 bases between them. In germline, CDR1 is MNHEY, CDR2 SVGAGI. The CDR3 spells CASSPRQSSSQYF. The CDR3 bases are TGTGCCAGCAGTCCCAGACAGTCTTCATCGCAGTACTTC.